This T cell receptor beta chain was captured in a study of blood T cell repertoires in COVID-19 (TCRdb year 2020). With regard to the full study: Collaborator samples came from the United States, Italy and Spain and covered acute and convalescent phases of COVID-19. A de-identified subject ID, COVID-19 status, age in years and sex were almost always included in the sample metadata. A freely available public database, intended as a resource for researchers studying the immune response to SARS-CoV-2, is where the repertoires were released. Deeply sampled blood TCRbeta repertoires from subjects exposed to, actively infected with, or recovered from COVID-19 were included in the dataset. Where available, HLA class I and class II types were taken from metadata supplied by the sample provider and were not determined by assay-based typing. The prospective study material was composed of cDNA or gDNA derived from T cells, B-cell-depleted T cells, or PBMCs. The samples were drawn from two sources: the first 160 participants of the ongoing ImmuneRACE study, and 1,254 subjects contributed by 6 global collaborators. Beyond this particular receptor, the publication reports: How much clinical and demographic metadata was included differed by source and by participant, and the metadata was provided uncurated.

The collaborating institutions used their own protocols to collect whole blood in K2EDTA tubes. For TCRbeta analysis, collaborators shipped samples in one of three forms: frozen whole blood, isolated PBMCs, or DNA extracted from either of those sample types. V is cut back by 9 bases and J by 0 bases, with 9 bases in the junction unmatched. The germline V gene yields MGHDK for CDR1 and SYGVNS for CDR2. CDR3 length: 16 amino acids, cysteine to phenylalanine. Only the CDR3 DNA stays, 48 bases, in frame from base 1. Comments on this clone: There is no known antigen for this receptor. No base-level quality is on record; no much larger clone is a single base apart.

The immunoSEQ Assay, a bias-controlled multiplex PCR, was used to amplify TCRbeta CDR3 regions from genomic DNA. Concerning the study's data processing: The number of nucleated cells in each sample was estimated from the amplification of reference gene primers within the assay. Sequence reads were collapsed and filtered to measure the absolute abundance of every unique TCRbeta CDR3 rearrangement. For each sample, productive Simpson clonality was calculated as the square root of Simpson's diversity index over productive rearrangements. Imported from immuneACCESS, the table was reduced by TCRdb to in-frame sequences with V and J called. These copies leave out some clones; in studies compared against another copy, an unresolved V gene accounts for under half, and the cause of the remainder is not known. V, J and clone size are those of that table, while D and trimming were read from the DNA. The table for this sample lists just over 75,000 clones; over 80% of them were counted only once. The top ten clonotypes cover roughly 3.5% of the sample.

The TCR sequence derives from a man aged 45 to 65 with acute or convalescent COVID-19. This receptor chain uses TRBV25-1 and TRBJ2-1, with 9 bases in between that match TRBD2. Sequencing was performed on peripheral blood. The CDR3 region reads CASRTKRGASYNEQFF. The bases read TGTGCCAGTAGGACAAAGCGGGGGGCCTCCTACAATGAGCAGTTCTTC.